Shown below are 29 T cell receptor beta chains from a single sample sequenced in a study of cytomegalovirus exposure and HLA in healthy donors. The PCR ran on 60 Vbeta and 13 Jbeta primers. TCRdb's copy holds only in-frame clones and misses some; the assay was immunoSEQ multiplex PCR. The sample shows around 110,000 clones, around 60% of them seen only once. The specimen was PBMCs. These receptors all come from a middle-aged woman in good health and CMV-seropositive.

This clone has more than one count but fewer than ten. The chain joins TRBV19 to TRBJ2-2, with D possibly TRBD1 on 5 matching bases. The germline V gene has CDR1 LNHDA and CDR2 SQIVND (reference sequence). V shed 4 bases and J shed 6 bases, with 15 bases lying between them. This CDR3 region has 15 residues. The CDR3 loop reads CASSTQGSGPGELFF. CDR3 bases: TGTGCCAGTAGTACCCAGGGTTCTGGACCCGGGGAGCTGTTTTTT.

The genes are TRBV11-2 and TRBJ2-7; TRBD1 matches 9 bases. The CDR3 has 14 residues. The V segment lost 6 bases and the J segment 9 bases; nucleotides outside the gene matches: 12. Germline loops: CDR1 SGHAT, CDR2 FQNNGV. The CDR3 DNA reads TGTGCCAGCAGGCACAGGGGGCGCGCCCACGGGCAGTACTTC. Its protein product is CASRHRGRAHGQYF.

The chain has TRBV2 and TRBJ1-1; D is unresolved. The CDR3 runs to 13 residues. Germline CDR1 is SNHLY and CDR2 is FYNNEI. Between the trimmed V and J ends, which lost 3 bases and 1 base, there was a span of 6 bases. CDR3 sequence reads: CASSDAENTEAFF. In nucleotides, the CDR3 is TGTGCCAGCAGTGATGCAGAGAACACTGAAGCTTTCTTT.

The chain recombines TRBV7-6 with TRBJ2-2; D gene uncertain. This CDR3 comprises 14 residues. V lost 3 bases and J 1 base, leaving 6 bases between the germline ends. CDR1 is SGHVS and CDR2 is FNYEAQ in the germline V gene. This CDR3 is CASSFNLNTGELFF. As DNA, the CDR3 is TGTGCCAGCAGCTTTAATCTGAACACCGGGGAGCTGTTTTTT. Complete variable domain (other parts from reference TRBV7-6 and TRBJ2-2): GAGVSQSPRYKVTKRGQDVALRCDPISGHVSLYWYRQALGQGPEFLTYFNYEAQQDKSGLPNDRFSAERPEGSISTLTIQRTEQRDSAMYRCASSFNLNTGELFFGEGSRLTVL.

The chain employs TRBV7-4 and TRBJ1-1, with D uncertain. Trimming shortened V by 5 bases and J by 1 base, and 8 bases separated the two germline ends. The CDR3 loop spans 13 amino acids. The germline V gene encodes CDR1 SGHVT and CDR2 SQSDAQ. The CDR3 loop is CASSRVSNTEAFF. The CDR3, as DNA: TGTGCCAGCAGCCGGGTTTCGAACACTGAAGCTTTCTTT.

The chain is built from TRBV19 and TRBJ1-1; maybe TRBD1 (5 bases). Germline V gene sequence: CDR1 LNHDA, CDR2 SQIVND (reference sequence). The ends were cut back, 5 bases at V and 4 bases at J, with 17 bases in the middle. This CDR3 is built from 15 residues. The CDR3 region is CASSPASQGLTEAFF. As DNA, the CDR3 is TGTGCCAGTAGTCCCGCTTCGCAGGGCCTCACTGAAGCTTTCTTT.

This clone was counted a single time. V gene TRBV19 combines with J gene TRBJ2-1; 12 bases match TRBD2. J was trimmed by 7 bases and V by 3 bases; bases with no gene match: 7. The CDR3 contains 16 residues. CDR1 and CDR2 (germline): LNHDA, SQIVND (reference sequence). Here the CDR3 reads CASSISTSGGRNEQFF. In DNA form, the CDR3 reads TGTGCCAGTAGTATCAGTACTAGCGGGGGGAGAAATGAGCAGTTCTTC.

This clone was detected many times. The rearrangement links TRBV6-5 to TRBJ2-3; D perhaps matches TRBD2 (7 bases). Germline CDR1 MNHEY, CDR2 SVGAGI. The V end was cut by 5 bases, the J end by 3 bases, with 15 bases between. The CDR3 totals 15 residues. For the CDR3, the DNA is TGTGCCAGCAGTCCCAAGGGGGGGCTTACAGATACGCAGTATTTT. Translated: CASSPKGGLTDTQYF.

J is TRBJ2-5 and V is TRBV5-1; maybe TRBD2 (6 bases). This CDR3 has 14 residues. Per germline, CDR1 SGHRS and CDR2 YFSETQ. Trimming took 2 bases from V and 5 from J, leaving 13 bases between them. CDR3 amino acids: CASSLDGGVETQYF. In DNA form, the CDR3 reads TGCGCCAGCAGCTTAGACGGAGGGGTGGAGACCCAGTACTTC.

The V gene is TRBV19, the J gene TRBJ2-5, with D perhaps matching TRBD2 (5 bases). The J call may not be correct, given that the DNA end is closer to TRBJ2-7. CDR1 is LNHDA, CDR2 SQIVND, per germline (reference sequence). CDR3 size: 12 residues. CDR3 coding DNA: TGTGCCAGTGAATCCGGGAACTACGAGCAGTACTTC. This sequence encodes CASESGNYEQYF.

The chain links TRBV4-1 to TRBJ1-2; 12 bases align to TRBD1. Germline CDR1 MGHRA, CDR2 YSYEKL. V lost 0 bases to trimming and J lost 7 bases; unmatched junction nucleotides: 12. This CDR3 spans 18 amino acids. As DNA, the CDR3 is TGCGCCAGCAGCCAAGACGGGACAGGGGGCTTCAGCTCGGCTGGCTACACCTTC. It specifies CASSQDGTGGFSSAGYTF.

This chain uses TRBV7-8 with TRBJ2-1; 15 positions match TRBD2. Trimming cost V 2 bases and J 5 bases; bases outside gene matches: 16. The CDR3 totals 21 residues. CDR1 and CDR2 (germline): SGHVS, FQNEAQ. Here the CDR3 reads CASSLLPPGLAGGRHNNEQFF. For the CDR3, the DNA is TGTGCCAGCAGCTTATTACCCCCGGGACTAGCGGGAGGTCGACACAACAATGAGCAGTTCTTC.

The chain uses TRBV7-9 and TRBJ2-5; D may be TRBD2 (6 bases). CDR1 and CDR2 from the germline V gene are SEHNR and FQNEAQ (reference sequence). The CDR3 is 15 amino acids. The ends were cut back, 3 bases at V and 3 bases at J, with 14 bases in the middle. As DNA, the CDR3 is TGTGCCAGCAGCTTCGGGGGAGTAGAGAAAGAGACCCAGTACTTC. It encodes CASSFGGVEKETQYF.

The V gene is TRBV7-2, the J gene TRBJ2-3; 7 bases map to TRBD1. The CDR3 extends over 16 amino acids. Germline loops: CDR1 SGHTA, CDR2 FQGNSA. V shed 3 bases and J 0 bases; nucleotides not matched to a gene: 6. The CDR3 here is CASSFHRDSSTDTQYF. In DNA, the CDR3 is TGTGCCAGCAGCTTCCATAGGGACAGTAGCACAGATACGCAGTATTTT. The variable domain in full, with the rest retrieved from reference TRBV7-2 and TRBJ2-3, is GAGVSQSPSNKVTEKGKDVELRCDPISGHTALYWYRQSLGQGLEFLIYFQGNSAPDKSGLPSDRFSAERTGGSVSTLTIQRTQQEDSAVYLCASSFHRDSSTDTQYFGPGTRLTVL.

In nucleotides, the CDR3 is TGTGCCAGCAGCTATCACACAGGATTGAACACTGAAGCTTTCTTT. Its protein product is CASSYHTGLNTEAFF. The chain recombines TRBV11-2 with TRBJ1-1; tentatively, D is TRBD1 (5 bases). Germline values: CDR1 SGHAT, CDR2 FQNNGV. V was pared by 4 bases and J by 0 bases, with 12 bases between. The CDR3 contains 15 residues.

The chain uses TRBV28 and TRBJ2-4, with D perhaps matching TRBD2 (6 bases). CDR1 is MDHEN and CDR2 is SYDVKM in the germline V gene. The V and J ends lost 7 bases and 1 base respectively, with 14 bases between them. CDR3 size: 15 residues. DNA for the CDR3: TGTGCCAGCACCCGGCCGGGGGTCGCCAAAAACATTCAGTACTTC. Its protein is CASTRPGVAKNIQYF.

As to this clone: Its ends do not fully match the called genes, so a read error is possible. This CDR3 is CASRLDREVSGNIIYF. For the CDR3, the DNA is TGTGCCAGTCGCCTAGACAGGGAAGTCTCTGGAAACATCATATATTTT. The chain employs TRBV2 and TRBJ1-3; 7 bases fit TRBD1. Germline CDR1 is SNHLY and CDR2 is FYNNEI. CDR3 size: 16 residues.

The V call is TRBV27, the J call TRBJ1-1, with D perhaps TRBD1 (6 bases). In germline, CDR1 is MNHEY, CDR2 SMNVEV (reference sequence). Trimming removed 3 bases at V and 1 base at J, with 12 bases between. CDR3 length: 15 residues. The CDR3 DNA is TGTGCCAGCAGTTTGGTAGGGGGAGAGAACACTGAAGCTTTCTTT. It is translated as CASSLVGGENTEAFF.

This clone was seen a single time. The chain has TRBV18 and TRBJ2-2, with 8 bases that match TRBD2. Germline-derived CDR1 and CDR2 are KGHSH and LQKENI. The trim removed 4 bases at V and 3 bases at J, leaving 4 bases unmatched. This CDR3 spans 15 amino acids. This CDR3 reads CASSLPSGYTGELFF. CDR3 in DNA: TGTGCCAGCTCACTTCCTAGCGGGTACACCGGGGAGCTGTTTTTT.

The J gene is TRBJ2-3, the V gene TRBV29-1, with D possibly being TRBD2 (5 bases). Trimming took off 4 bases at V and 12 bases at J, with 14 bases between the two ends. CDR1 is SQVTM and CDR2 is ANQGSEA in the germline V gene. The CDR3 has 11 amino acids. The CDR3 is CSVGDLALQYF. The CDR3 DNA is TGCAGCGTTGGAGACCTAGCCTTACAGTATTTT.

The rearrangement links TRBV13 to TRBJ2-3, with a tentative D call TRBD1 (6 bases). This CDR3 is 15 amino acids long. V was pared by 6 bases and J by 3 bases, with 16 bases between. Germline V gene data show CDR1 as PRHDT and CDR2 as FYEKMQ (reference sequence). The DNA of the CDR3 is TGTGCCAGCAGTTCCCTCCCTGACAGGACAGATACGCAGTATTTT. It specifies CASSSLPDRTDTQYF.

This rearrangement joins TRBV19 to TRBJ2-4, with 9 bases aligning to TRBD2. This CDR3 has 18 residues. The V segment lost 6 bases and the J segment 0 bases; nucleotides outside the gene matches: 12. The germline V gene has CDR1 LNHDA and CDR2 SQIVND (reference sequence). The CDR3 sequence is CASSSEISGGLAKNIQYF. DNA of the CDR3: TGTGCCAGTAGCTCCGAGATTAGCGGGGGACTAGCCAAAAACATTCAGTACTTC.

CDR3 region: CASSSLGESNQPQHF. CDR3 DNA: TGTGCCAGCAGTAGCCTAGGGGAAAGCAATCAGCCCCAGCATTTT. V is TRBV28 and J is TRBJ1-5, with D perhaps matching TRBD1 (5 bases). V was pared by 5 bases and J by 1 base, with 12 bases between. Germline-derived CDR1 and CDR2 are MDHEN and SYDVKM. The CDR3 loop spans 15 amino acids. The variable domain in full, with the rest retrieved from reference TRBV28 and TRBJ1-5, is DVKVTQSSRYLVKRTGEKVFLECVQDMDHENMFWYRQDPGLGLRLIYFSYDVKMKEKGDIPEGYSVSREKKERFSLILESASTNQTSMYLCASSSLGESNQPQHFGDGTRLSIL.

The chain recombines TRBV19 with TRBJ2-1, with TRBD2 matching 7 bases. The CDR3 totals 13 residues. From germline, CDR1 is LNHDA and CDR2 SQIVND (reference sequence). V lost 4 bases, J lost 4 bases, and 1 base stayed unmatched. CDR3 bases: TGTGCCAGTAGTACTAGCGGTTACAATGAGCAGTTCTTC. This gives the protein CASSTSGYNEQFF.

The J gene is TRBJ1-3, the V gene TRBV29-1; TRBD1 is a possible D gene (6 bases). The ends were cut back, 3 bases at V and 2 bases at J, with 14 bases in the middle. The CDR3 consists of 15 residues. CDR1 is SQVTM and CDR2 is ANQGSEA in the germline V gene. In DNA form, the CDR3 reads TGCAGCGTTGAGGGTGGGGACACCACTGGAAACACCATATATTTT. It is translated as CSVEGGDTTGNTIYF.

As regards this clone: Other DNA sequences from this sample encode an identical CDR3 as well. The chain couples TRBV7-2 to TRBJ2-3; 8 positions agree with TRBD2. CDR1 SGHTA and CDR2 FQGNSA come from the germline V gene. Trimming cost V 5 bases and J 0 bases; bases outside gene matches: 4. The CDR3 spans 15 residues. The CDR3 loop is CASSETSGSTDTQYF. The CDR3, as DNA: TGTGCCAGCAGCGAAACTAGCGGAAGCACAGATACGCAGTATTTT.

The rearrangement joins TRBV4-1 to TRBJ2-7; 7 bases map to TRBD2. Germline V gene data show CDR1 as MGHRA and CDR2 as YSYEKL. The CDR3 consists of 15 residues. Trimming cost V 3 bases and J 7 bases; bases outside gene matches: 12. The CDR3 protein is CASSHLAGNPGEQYF. The CDR3 coding sequence is TGCGCCAGCAGCCACTTAGCGGGTAACCCGGGAGAGCAGTACTTC.

The chain couples TRBV7-9 to TRBJ2-1; no definite D call. From germline, CDR1 is SEHNR and CDR2 FQNEAQ (reference sequence). This CDR3 contains 10 residues. With 1 base removed from V and 14 bases from J, the gap between germline ends came to 6 bases. DNA for the CDR3: TGTGCCAGCAGCTTAGGTTCTGAGTTCTTC. Translation gives CASSLGSEFF. The full variable domain, with the rest looked up from reference TRBV7-9 and TRBJ2-1, is DTGVSQNPRHKITKRGQNVTFRCDPISEHNRLYWYRQTLGQGPEFLTYFQNEAQLEKSRLLSDRFSAERPKGSFSTLEIQRTEQGDSAMYLCASSLGSEFFGPGTRLTVL.

This clone has more than one count but fewer than ten. The chain is built from TRBV6-5 and TRBJ1-1, with a possible D match to TRBD1 (5 bases). The CDR3 sequence is 14 residues long. V gave up 11 bases and J gave up 1 base, with 17 bases separating them. Germline V gene lookup returns CDR1 MNHEY and CDR2 SVGAGI. CDR3 amino acids: CAGRKGLENTEAFF. The CDR3 nucleotides are TGTGCCGGCCGTAAGGGGTTAGAGAACACTGAAGCTTTCTTT.